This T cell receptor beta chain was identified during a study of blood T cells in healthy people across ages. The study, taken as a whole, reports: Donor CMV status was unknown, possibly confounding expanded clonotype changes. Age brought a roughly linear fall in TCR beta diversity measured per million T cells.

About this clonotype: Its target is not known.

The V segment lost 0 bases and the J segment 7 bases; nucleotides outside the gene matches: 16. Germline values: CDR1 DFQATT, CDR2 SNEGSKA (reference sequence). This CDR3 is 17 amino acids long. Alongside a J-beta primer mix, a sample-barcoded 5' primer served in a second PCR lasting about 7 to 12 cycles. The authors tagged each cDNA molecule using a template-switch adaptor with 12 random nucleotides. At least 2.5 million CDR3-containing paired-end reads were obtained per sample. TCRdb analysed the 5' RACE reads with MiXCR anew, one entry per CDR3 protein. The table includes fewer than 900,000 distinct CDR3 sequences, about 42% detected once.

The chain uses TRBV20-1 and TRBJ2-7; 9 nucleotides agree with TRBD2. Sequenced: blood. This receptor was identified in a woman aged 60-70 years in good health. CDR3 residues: CSARDSKLAGYRNEQYF. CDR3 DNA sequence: TGCAGTGCTAGAGATTCTAAGCTAGCGGGGTATAGGAATGAGCAGTACTTC.